The next 22 T cell receptor beta chains were all read from a single sample in a study of OX40 agonist ivuxolimab in advanced cancers. Some clones are missing from TCRdb's copy, which holds only in-frame ones; the method was immunoSEQ multiplex PCR. Found here are about 100,000 clones, approximately 90% of them singletons; the top ten hold around 0.58%. The sequences come from CD4+ or CD8+ T cells sorted from blood, collected in a trial of the OX40 agonist ivuxolimab. All receptors derive from an adult with an advanced solid tumor such as melanoma, head and neck, liver or kidney cancer.

The rearrangement links TRBV9 to TRBJ2-3; D is undetermined. CDR1 and CDR2 from the germline V gene are SGDLS and YYNGEE. Deletions cut 4 bases from V and 1 base from J, with 13 bases between. This CDR3 region has 15 residues. CDR3 DNA sequence: TGTGCCAGCAGCAAAGGACGGCCTGGCACAGATACGCAGTATTTT. Protein product: CASSKGRPGTDTQYF.

J is TRBJ2-7 and V is TRBV5-1; TRBD1 matches 9 bases. The V gene's germline CDR1 is SGHRS and CDR2 YFSETQ. Trimming cost V 4 bases and J 5 bases; bases outside gene matches: 4. The CDR3 length is 13 residues. Written as DNA, the CDR3 is TGCGCCAGCAGCGGAACAGGGGGCGACGAGCAGTACTTC. It yields the protein CASSGTGGDEQYF. Based on the CDR3 plus reference TRBV5-1 and TRBJ2-7, the full variable domain is KAGVTQTPRYLIKTRGQQVTLSCSPISGHRSVSWYQQTPGQGLQFLFEYFSETQRNKGNFPGRFSGRQFSNSRSEMNVSTLELGDSALYLCASSGTGGDEQYFGPGTRLTVT.

A single count supports this clone. This rearrangement joins TRBV2 to TRBJ2-5; D perhaps matches TRBD1 (5 bases). Germline V gene sequence: CDR1 SNHLY, CDR2 FYNNEI. The CDR3 covers 14 residues. V was cut by 2 bases and J by 5 bases, with 12 bases left in between. CDR3 sequence reads: CASSERGLVETQYF. As DNA, the CDR3 is TGTGCCAGCAGTGAAAGGGGCCTAGTGGAGACCCAGTACTTC.

This clone was found once. This chain uses TRBV4-3 with TRBJ2-7, with D unclear. Trimming shortened V by 0 bases and J by 3 bases, and 12 bases separated the two germline ends. The CDR3 has 15 residues. Germline V gene data show CDR1 as LGHNA and CDR2 as YSLEER. The CDR3 sequence is CASSQEGVSYYEQYF. The CDR3 nucleotides are TGCGCCAGCAGCCAAGAGGGCGTCAGCTACTACGAGCAGTACTTC.

The chain employs TRBV5-6 and TRBJ1-1, with TRBD1 matching over 10 bases. The CDR3 runs 17 residues. V was pared by 0 bases and J by 3 bases, with 8 bases of the junction left unmatched. Germline V lookup: CDR1 SGHDT, CDR2 YYEEEE. Here the CDR3 reads CASSLAGQGGLYTEAFF. CDR3 sequence (DNA): TGTGCCAGCAGCTTGGCCGGACAGGGGGGCCTGTACACTGAAGCTTTCTTT. Combining the CDR3 with reference TRBV5-6 and TRBJ1-1 gives the whole variable domain DAGVTQSPTHLIKTRGQQVTLRCSPKSGHDTVSWYQQALGQGPQFIFQYYEEEERQRGNFPDRFSGHQFPNYSSELNVNALLLGDSALYLCASSLAGQGGLYTEAFFGQGTRLTVV.

The rearrangement joins TRBV19 to TRBJ1-5; 7 bases agree with TRBD1. CDR1 LNHDA and CDR2 SQIVND come from the germline V gene (reference sequence). V dropped 1 base and J dropped 4; count of bases not matched to a gene: 7. The CDR3 runs 16 residues. The CDR3 nucleotides are TGTGCCAGTAGTATAGCAGGACAGGCGTCGAATCAGCCCCAGCATTTT. It translates to CASSIAGQASNQPQHF.

This rearrangement joins TRBV29-1 to TRBJ2-1, with 11 positions matching TRBD2. Germline-derived CDR1 and CDR2 are SQVTM and ANQGSEA. V gave up 7 bases and J gave up 7 bases; unmatched junction bases: 9. The CDR3 runs 14 residues. The CDR3 region is CSAVTSGSLNEQFF. In DNA form, the CDR3 reads TGCAGCGCCGTCACTAGCGGGAGTTTAAATGAGCAGTTCTTC.

The DNA for the CDR3 is TGTGCCAGCATGGCCTCTGGAAACACCATATATTTT. This translates into CASMASGNTIYF. This chain links TRBV2 with TRBJ1-3, with D unclear. The V end was cut by 7 bases, the J end by 0 bases, with 4 bases between. Germline CDR1 SNHLY, CDR2 FYNNEI. This CDR3 spans 12 amino acids.

The chain uses TRBV19 and TRBJ2-1; D unclear. Germline CDR1 LNHDA, CDR2 SQIVND (reference sequence). The CDR3 contains 16 residues. With 7 bases removed from V and 9 bases from J, the gap between germline ends came to 25 bases. The CDR3 reads CASKPRASSSSTEQFF. In DNA, the CDR3 is TGTGCCAGTAAACCCCGGGCGTCTTCCTCGTCTACTGAGCAGTTCTTC.

The chain combines TRBV7-2 with TRBJ1-5; possibly TRBD1 for D (6 bases). The CDR3 contains 14 residues. Germline CDR1 is SGHTA and CDR2 is FQGNSA. Deletions cut 4 bases from V and 3 bases from J, with 10 bases between. In nucleotides, the CDR3 is TGTGCCAGCAGCTCTAGACAGGTCAATCAGCCCCAGCATTTT. It is translated as CASSSRQVNQPQHF.

The chain recombines TRBV28 with TRBJ2-7; D call uncertain. The CDR3 consists of 15 residues. Germline CDR1 MDHEN, CDR2 SYDVKM. Trimming cost V 3 bases and J 5 bases, with 17 bases left between them. The CDR3 bases are TGTGCCAGCAGTTTTCAGCAGGCTCCCATCCACGAGCAGTACTTC. Translated: CASSFQQAPIHEQYF.

This chain uses TRBV6-6 with TRBJ1-3; D uncertain. Germline V gene sequence: CDR1 MNHNY, CDR2 SVGAGI (reference sequence). The CDR3 extends over 16 amino acids. The V and J ends lost 6 bases and 3 bases respectively, with 18 bases between them. In DNA form, the CDR3 reads TGTGCCAGCAGGGACCCGGGTCGAGGGATTGGAAACACCATATATTTT. Protein sequence: CASRDPGRGIGNTIYF.

This rearrangement joins TRBV2 to TRBJ2-3, with TRBD2 identical over 12 bases. The CDR3 has 14 residues. Losses at the gene ends were 10 bases for V and 2 bases for J; bases not matched to a gene: 4. From germline, CDR1 is SNHLY and CDR2 FYNNEI. The CDR3 reads CATGLAGITDTQYF. CDR3 nucleotides: TGTGCCACAGGACTAGCGGGAATCACAGATACGCAGTATTTT.

The rearrangement joins TRBV7-2 to TRBJ1-1; no clear D. Per the germline V gene, CDR1 is SGHTA and CDR2 is FQGNSA. This CDR3 contains 15 residues. V lost 7 bases, J lost 0 bases, and 15 bases lay in between. The CDR3 coding sequence is TGTGCCAGCACCTTCACCCATAGTATGAACACTGAAGCTTTCTTT. Protein product: CASTFTHSMNTEAFF. Full variable domain (remainder filled in from reference TRBV7-2 and TRBJ1-1): GAGVSQSPSNKVTEKGKDVELRCDPISGHTALYWYRQSLGQGLEFLIYFQGNSAPDKSGLPSDRFSAERTGGSVSTLTIQRTQQEDSAVYLCASTFTHSMNTEAFFGQGTRLTVV.

The V call is TRBV29-1, the J call TRBJ1-4; the D gene is possibly TRBD1 (6 bases). The CDR3 contains 12 residues. Trimming removed 6 bases at V and 7 bases at J, with 12 bases between. The germline V gene has CDR1 SQVTM and CDR2 ANQGSEA. The CDR3 loop reads CSVQGSGEKLFF. Written as DNA, the CDR3 is TGCAGCGTACAGGGCTCCGGTGAAAAACTGTTTTTT. Combining the CDR3 with reference TRBV29-1 and TRBJ1-4 gives the whole variable domain SAVISQKPSRDICQRGTSLTIQCQVDSQVTMMFWYRQQPGQSLTLIATANQGSEATYESGFVIDKFPISRPNLTFSTLTVSNMSPEDSSIYLCSVQGSGEKLFFGSGTQLSVL.

The CDR3, as DNA: TGTGCCAGCAGCTTTGGGACTAGCGGTTACAATGAGCAGTTCTTC. Amino acid sequence: CASSFGTSGYNEQFF. The genes are TRBV7-9 and TRBJ2-1; 11 positions agree with TRBD2. V trimming: 3 bases; J trimming: 4 bases; junction bases outside the gene matches: 2. Germline V gives CDR1 SEHNR, CDR2 FQNEAQ (reference sequence). There are 15 residues in the CDR3.

This clone appeared a few times. The CDR3 DNA follows: TGCAGCGTTGGTGTGGGATCGACTGAAGCTTTCTTT. Protein sequence: CSVGVGSTEAFF. The gene calls are TRBV29-1 and TRBJ1-1; D is ambiguous. The CDR3 runs 12 residues. Germline lookup yields CDR1 SQVTM and CDR2 ANQGSEA. Trimming stripped 4 bases from V and 5 bases from J, with 11 bases between.

This sequence joins TRBV15 and TRBJ1-4; D is perhaps TRBD1 (5 bases). V shed 0 bases and J shed 8 bases, with 13 bases lying between them. Germline CDR1 reads LNHNV; CDR2 reads YYDKDF (reference sequence). The CDR3 has 15 amino acids. The chain's CDR3 is CATSRDPRVGEKLFF. The CDR3 region has the DNA TGTGCCACCAGCAGAGATCCCAGGGTAGGGGAAAAACTGTTTTTT. Variable domain in full (rest from reference TRBV15 and TRBJ1-4): DAMVIQNPRYQVTQFGKPVTLSCSQTLNHNVMYWYQQKSSQAPKLLFHYYDKDFNNEADTPDNFQSRRPNTSFCFLDIRSPGLGDTAMYLCATSRDPRVGEKLFFGSGTQLSVL.

V and J are TRBV28 and TRBJ1-2; D not resolved. Trimming removed 2 bases from V and 5 bases from J, with 15 bases in between. The CDR3 spans 15 residues. CDR1 and CDR2 (germline): MDHEN, SYDVKM. The CDR3 nucleotides are TGTGCCAGCAGTTTAAACGCGGATTTTGGGTATGGCTACACCTTC. Encoded protein: CASSLNADFGYGYTF.

The chain uses TRBV14 and TRBJ2-1, with 8 bases lining up with TRBD2. The V segment lost 5 bases and the J segment 5 bases; nucleotides outside the gene matches: 17. Germline V gene data show CDR1 as SGHDN and CDR2 as FVKESK. The CDR3 loop spans 18 amino acids. The CDR3 DNA reads as TGTGCCAGCAGCGAAGGGTGGAGTAGCGGGATCCTGAACAATGAGCAGTTCTTC. Translation: CASSEGWSSGILNNEQFF.

The chain recombines TRBV5-1 with TRBJ2-6; D gene ambiguous. The germline V and J ends were trimmed by 6 bases and 0 bases, with 7 bases remaining between them. Per the germline V gene, CDR1 is SGHRS and CDR2 is YFSETQ. The CDR3 runs to 14 residues. DNA for the CDR3: TGCGCCAGCACCGACGGCTCTGGGGCCAACGTCCTGACTTTC. Encoded protein: CASTDGSGANVLTF.

The chain employs TRBV15 and TRBJ1-2; 10 nucleotides agree with TRBD1. The V gene's germline CDR1 is LNHNV and CDR2 YYDKDF (reference sequence). Losses at the gene ends were 2 bases for V and 8 bases for J; bases not matched to a gene: 5. The CDR3 covers 14 residues. The CDR3 bases are TGTGCCACCAGCAGACAAGGGACAGGGGAAGGCTACACCTTC. Residues: CATSRQGTGEGYTF.